A selection of T cell receptor beta chains follows, all from one sample in a study of Ad26.COV2.S vaccination and SARS-CoV-2 variants. The protocol was immunoSEQ multiplex PCR, while the TCRdb copy is restricted to in-frame clones and leaves out a portion. Here the sample spans roughly 270,000 clones, 80% to 90% being singletons. The sample in question was peripheral blood, obtained in a trial of Ad26.COV2.S vaccine versus placebo. These receptors were obtained from a person between 18 and 59 years old who received the Ad26.COV2.S COVID-19 vaccine or a placebo. CDR3s include the opening cysteine and the closing phenylalanine or tryptophan. Each record gives: clone size, D gene, CDR3 length, J gene, V gene, CDR3 protein, CDR3 DNA. The D gene is left open where the match is weak. The size of a clone is reported for some rows only, either as once, few or many, or as a class for expanded clones.

>once|NA|12|TRBJ1-1|TRBV7-2
CASSPYREKAFF
TGTGCCAGCAGCCCGTACAGGGAGAAGGCTTTCTTT
>NA|NA|13|TRBJ2-2|TRBV12-5
CASGLSNTGELFF
TGTGCTAGTGGTCTGTCTAACACCGGGGAGCTGTTTTTT
>NA|TRBD1|15|TRBJ1-2|TRBV7-2
CASSSDRRANYGYTF
TGTGCCAGCAGCTCGGACAGGAGAGCTAACTATGGCTACACCTTC
>NA|NA|13|TRBJ2-3|TRBV2
CASEAGAADTQYF
TGTGCCAGCGAGGCGGGGGCCGCAGATACGCAGTATTTT
>NA|TRBD1|14|TRBJ1-2|TRBV4-2
CASSRGDRGHGYTF
TGTGCCAGCAGCCGGGGGGACAGGGGCCATGGCTACACCTTC
>NA|TRBD2|16|TRBJ2-1|TRBV5-6
CASSAGSGGAMDEQFF
TGTGCCAGCAGCGCCGGGAGCGGGGGGGCGATGGATGAGCAGTTCTTC
>NA|NA|11|TRBJ1-1|TRBV29-1
CSSRGNTEAFF
TGCAGCTCCCGAGGGAACACTGAAGCTTTCTTT
>NA|TRBD2|14|TRBJ2-3|TRBV5-1
CASSLGTITDTQYF
TGCGCCAGCAGCCTTGGGACTATCACAGATACGCAGTATTTT
>once|TRBD1|14|TRBJ2-2|TRBV19
CASAGTGGTGELFF
TGTGCCAGCGCCGGGACAGGGGGCACCGGGGAGCTGTTTTTT
>NA|NA|15|TRBJ1-5|TRBV5-5
CASSLFVVLGQPQHF
TGTGCCAGCAGCTTATTTGTTGTGTTAGGTCAGCCCCAGCATTTT
>many|TRBD1|13|TRBJ1-5|TRBV19
CASSLTGNQPQHF
TGTGCCAGTAGTCTGACAGGGAATCAGCCCCAGCATTTT
>once|NA|12|TRBJ2-1|TRBV12-3/TRBV12-4
CASSSLVPRQFF
TGTGCCAGCAGTTCCCTGGTCCCACGACAGTTCTTC
>NA|NA|14|TRBJ1-1|TRBV19
CASSISSANTEAFF
TGTGCCAGTAGTATAAGTAGCGCGAACACTGAAGCTTTCTTT
>NA|NA|13|TRBJ2-1|TRBV7-2
CASSFMGGDEQFF
TGTGCCAGCAGCTTCATGGGGGGCGATGAGCAGTTCTTC
>once|TRBD1|16|TRBJ1-6|TRBV11-2
CASSLKAGGINSPLHF
TGTGCCAGCAGCTTAAAGGCAGGGGGCATCAATTCACCCCTCCACTTT
>NA|TRBD2|18|TRBJ2-1|TRBV10-1
CASSESGWREDSYNEQFF
TGCGCCAGCAGTGAGTCGGGGTGGCGGGAGGACTCCTACAATGAGCAGTTCTTC
>NA|NA|14|TRBJ1-1|TRBV18
CASSLDSFNTEAFF
TGTGCCAGCTCACTTGACAGCTTTAACACTGAAGCTTTCTTT
>NA|NA|10|TRBJ1-1|TRBV6-5
CASGDTEAFF
TGTGCCAGCGGGGACACTGAAGCTTTCTTT
>NA|NA|12|TRBJ1-1|TRBV25-1
CASSDMNTEAFF
TGTGCCAGCAGTGATATGAACACTGAAGCTTTCTTT
>once|TRBD1|13|TRBJ1-4|TRBV20-1
CSASGTGNEKLFF
TGCAGTGCTAGTGGGACAGGAAATGAAAAACTGTTTTTT
>NA|NA|15|TRBJ1-2|TRBV19
CASSIVGQSNYGYTF
TGTGCCAGTAGTATAGTGGGGCAGAGCAACTATGGCTACACCTTC
>NA|NA|15|TRBJ2-5|TRBV25-1
CASSDGSGSQETQYF
TGTGCCAGCAGTGACGGAAGTGGGAGTCAAGAGACCCAGTACTTC
>NA|NA|14|TRBJ2-5|TRBV4-1
CASTKASPGETQYF
TGCGCCAGCACCAAAGCATCGCCAGGGGAGACCCAGTACTTC
>NA|TRBD1|14|TRBJ2-2|TRBV6-5
CASAQGANTGELFF
TGTGCCAGCGCGCAGGGGGCAAACACCGGGGAGCTGTTTTTT
>NA|NA|13|TRBJ2-7|TRBV2
CASREAYTYEQYF
TGTGCCAGCAGAGAGGCATATACCTACGAGCAGTACTTC
>NA|NA|11|TRBJ1-2|TRBV14
CASSRGFGYTF
TGTGCCAGCAGCCGTGGGTTTGGCTACACCTTC
>NA|NA|14|TRBJ2-3|TRBV5-1
CASSPGQNTDTQYF
TGCGCCAGCAGCCCAGGACAGAACACAGATACGCAGTATTTT